The T cell receptor (beta chain) described here comes from a study of OX40 agonist ivuxolimab in advanced cancers. Findings and caveats of the study: In CD8+ T cells, expanded clones were on average more numerous than in CD4+.

V lost 3 bases to trimming and J lost 7 bases, with 13 bases between them. Germline assignment: CDR1 MDHEN and CDR2 SYDVKM. The CDR3 extends over 14 amino acids. Comment on this clone: What it recognizes is unknown.

Here immunoSEQ multiplex PCR was the method, and the copy in TCRdb shows in-frame clones only, minus some. The sample has some 98,000 clones; about four fifths are singletons. The clonotype was recovered from an adult with an advanced solid tumor such as melanoma, head and neck, liver or kidney cancer. Here the sequenced sample was CD4+ or CD8+ T cells sorted from blood, taken in a trial of the OX40 agonist ivuxolimab. The gene calls are TRBV28 and TRBJ1-5; D ambiguous. This CDR3 is CASSFFAIVQPQHF. The CDR3 DNA is TGTGCCAGCAGTTTTTTCGCGATTGTGCAGCCCCAGCATTTT.